This TCR beta chain was identified during a study of Ad26.COV2.S vaccination and SARS-CoV-2 variants. Overall study results and limits: Substantial breadth was reported for post-vaccination spike-specific CD8+ and CD4+ T cells. Vaccine and placebo recipients had similar non-spike TCR breadth. Total T cell responses were possibly underestimated by TCR breadth and depth analyses.

CDR3 length equals 17 residues. V lost 0 bases and J lost 5; bases outside the gene matches: 9. Per germline, CDR1 MGHRA and CDR2 YSYEKL. As to this clone: Antigen specificity is unknown.

Only in-frame clones appear in the TCRdb table, and some are missing; sequencing was by immunoSEQ multiplex PCR. The table shows around 310,000 clones, with 85% to 90% occurring only once. Treatment defined: 15 to 20 received Ad26.COV2.S at low or high dose, single or two shots; about five received placebo; per-sample allocation not given. At day 63 after the first vaccine or placebo injection, samples were drawn. The administered vaccine (an Ad26 vector) expressed Wuhan-strain SARS-CoV-2 spike. This chain connects TRBV4-1 to TRBJ2-5; TRBD2 matches 10 bases. The specimen was peripheral blood, collected in a trial of Ad26.COV2.S vaccine versus placebo. The receptor comes from a person between 18 and 65 years old who received the Ad26.COV2.S COVID-19 vaccine or a placebo. As DNA, the CDR3 is TGCGCCAGCAGCCAAGATATAGCGGGGGGTTTGAGGGAGACCCAGTACTTC. Translating it yields CASSQDIAGGLRETQYF.